Included here is one T cell receptor (beta chain) sequence, with context. The data were obtained in a study of cytomegalovirus exposure and HLA in healthy donors. PCR involved 60 Vbeta and 13 Jbeta primers. The table came from immunoSEQ multiplex PCR; TCRdb's copy has only in-frame clones and leaves some out. In the table there are around 180,000 clones, 84% of which are singletons. V shed 5 bases and J 4 bases; nucleotides not matched to a gene: 7. The CDR3 is made up of 14 amino acids. Looked up from germline, CDR1 is MNHNS and CDR2 is SASEGT. The origin of this receptor is a young man in good health and CMV-seronegative. The genes are TRBV6-1 and TRBJ1-2; TRBD1 matches at 7 bases. Input material: PBMCs. The CDR3 loop is CASSMTGMVYGYTF. As DNA, the CDR3 is TGTGCCAGCAGTATGACAGGGATGGTCTATGGCTACACCTTC.